This T cell receptor beta chain originates from a study of T cell responses to AZD1222 COVID-19 vaccine. With regard to this clone: Its antigen is not identified.

V was clipped by 7 bases and J by 0 bases, with 12 bases between them. CDR1 and CDR2 (germline): LNHDA, SQIVND (reference sequence). The CDR3 sequence is 14 residues long. Overall study results and limits: Clonal diversity was possibly underestimated, and white British individuals and females predominated among donors. The peak T cell response came first, and repertoires were sampled only after it.

Assay used: immunoSEQ multiplex PCR; TCRdb lists only in-frame clones, some missing. Among under 100,000 clones listed, approximately 88% were seen once. The source is an adult in good health. The material was peripheral blood, obtained on day 0 of AZD1222 vaccination. The chain uses TRBV19 and TRBJ1-2; the D is unclear. In nucleotides, the CDR3 is TGTGCCAGTACCCGAACCACACCTAACTATGGCTACACCTTC. Its protein is CASTRTTPNYGYTF. Full variable domain (outside the CDR3, taken from reference TRBV19 and TRBJ1-2): DGGITQSPKYLFRKEGQNVTLSCEQNLNHDAMYWYRQDPGQGLRLIYYSQIVNDFQKGDIAEGYSVSREKKESFPLTVTSAQKNPTAFYLCASTRTTPNYGYTFGSGTRLTVV.